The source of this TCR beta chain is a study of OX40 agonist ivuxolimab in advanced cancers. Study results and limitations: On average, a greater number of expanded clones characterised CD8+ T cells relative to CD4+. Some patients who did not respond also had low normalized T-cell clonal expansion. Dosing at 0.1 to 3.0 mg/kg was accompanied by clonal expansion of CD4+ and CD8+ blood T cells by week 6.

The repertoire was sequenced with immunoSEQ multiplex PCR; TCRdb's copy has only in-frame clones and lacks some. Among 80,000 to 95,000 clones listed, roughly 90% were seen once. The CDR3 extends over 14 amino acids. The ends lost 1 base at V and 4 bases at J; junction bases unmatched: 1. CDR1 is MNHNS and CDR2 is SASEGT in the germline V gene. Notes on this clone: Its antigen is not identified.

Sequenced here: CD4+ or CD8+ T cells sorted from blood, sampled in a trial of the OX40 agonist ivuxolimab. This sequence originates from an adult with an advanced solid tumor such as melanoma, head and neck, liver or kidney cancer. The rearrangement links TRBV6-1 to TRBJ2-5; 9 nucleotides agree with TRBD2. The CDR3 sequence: CASSEGLAAETQYF. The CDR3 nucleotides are TGTGCCAGCAGTGAAGGACTAGCGGCAGAGACCCAGTACTTC.